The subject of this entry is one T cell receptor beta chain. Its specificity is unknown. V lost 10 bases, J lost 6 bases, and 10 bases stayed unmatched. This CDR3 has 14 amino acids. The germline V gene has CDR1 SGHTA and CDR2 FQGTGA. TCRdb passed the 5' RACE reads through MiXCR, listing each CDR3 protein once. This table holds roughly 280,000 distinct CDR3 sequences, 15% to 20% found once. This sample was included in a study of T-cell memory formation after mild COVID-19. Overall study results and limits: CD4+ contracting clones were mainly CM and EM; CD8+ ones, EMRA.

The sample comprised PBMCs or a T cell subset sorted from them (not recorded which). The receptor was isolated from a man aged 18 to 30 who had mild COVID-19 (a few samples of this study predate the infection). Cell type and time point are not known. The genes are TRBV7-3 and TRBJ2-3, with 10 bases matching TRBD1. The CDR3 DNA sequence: TGTGCCACGGCGGGACAGGGGAATCTGGATACGCAGTATTTT. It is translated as CATAGQGNLDTQYF.